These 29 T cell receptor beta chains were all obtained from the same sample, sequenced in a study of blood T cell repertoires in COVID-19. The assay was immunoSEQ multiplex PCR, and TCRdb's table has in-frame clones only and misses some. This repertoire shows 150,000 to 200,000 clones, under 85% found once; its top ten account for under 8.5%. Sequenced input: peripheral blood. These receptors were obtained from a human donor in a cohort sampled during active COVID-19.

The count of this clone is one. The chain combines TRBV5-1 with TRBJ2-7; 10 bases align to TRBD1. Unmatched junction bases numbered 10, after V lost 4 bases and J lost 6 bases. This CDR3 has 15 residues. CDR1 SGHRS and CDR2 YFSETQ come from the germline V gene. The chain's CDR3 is CASSPGQGTGLEQYF. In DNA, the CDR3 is TGCGCCAGCAGCCCGGGACAGGGGACGGGTCTCGAGCAGTACTTC. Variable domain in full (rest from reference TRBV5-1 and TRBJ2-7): KAGVTQTPRYLIKTRGQQVTLSCSPISGHRSVSWYQQTPGQGLQFLFEYFSETQRNKGNFPGRFSGRQFSNSRSEMNVSTLELGDSALYLCASSPGQGTGLEQYFGPGTRLTVT.

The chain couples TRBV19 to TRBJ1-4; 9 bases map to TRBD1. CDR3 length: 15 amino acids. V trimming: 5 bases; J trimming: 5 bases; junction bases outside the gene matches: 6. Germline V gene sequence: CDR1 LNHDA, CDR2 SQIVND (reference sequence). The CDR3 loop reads CASSPRTGENEKLFF. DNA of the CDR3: TGTGCCAGTAGTCCTCGGACAGGGGAGAATGAAAAACTGTTTTTT.

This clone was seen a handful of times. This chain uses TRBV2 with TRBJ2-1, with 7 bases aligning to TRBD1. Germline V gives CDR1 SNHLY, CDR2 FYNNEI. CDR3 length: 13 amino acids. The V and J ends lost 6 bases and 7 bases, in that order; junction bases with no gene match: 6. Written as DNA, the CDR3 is TGTGCCAGCAGCCCCGACAGGGTGAATGAGCAGTTCTTC. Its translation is CASSPDRVNEQFF. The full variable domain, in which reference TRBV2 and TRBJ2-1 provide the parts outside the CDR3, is EPEVTQTPSHQVTQMGQEVILRCVPISNHLYFYWYRQILGQKVEFLVSFYNNEISEKSEIFDDQFSVERPDGSNFTLKIRSTKLEDSAMYFCASSPDRVNEQFFGPGTRLTVL.

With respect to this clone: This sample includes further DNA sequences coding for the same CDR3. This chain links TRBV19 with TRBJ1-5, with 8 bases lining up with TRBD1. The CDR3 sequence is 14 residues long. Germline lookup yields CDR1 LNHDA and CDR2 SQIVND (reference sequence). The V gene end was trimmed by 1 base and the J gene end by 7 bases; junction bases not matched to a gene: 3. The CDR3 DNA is TGTGCCAGTAGTATAGCAGGGGGCGGCCAGCCCCAGCATTTT. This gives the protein CASSIAGGGQPQHF. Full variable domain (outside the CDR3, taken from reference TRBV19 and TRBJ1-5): DGGITQSPKYLFRKEGQNVTLSCEQNLNHDAMYWYRQDPGQGLRLIYYSQIVNDFQKGDIAEGYSVSREKKESFPLTVTSAQKNPTAFYLCASSIAGGGQPQHFGDGTRLSIL.

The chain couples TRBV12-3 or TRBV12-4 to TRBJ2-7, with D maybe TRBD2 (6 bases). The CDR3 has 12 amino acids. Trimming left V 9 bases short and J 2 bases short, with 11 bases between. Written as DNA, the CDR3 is TGTGCCAGTGCCGGGGGAACCTACGAGCAGTACTTC. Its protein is CASAGGTYEQYF.

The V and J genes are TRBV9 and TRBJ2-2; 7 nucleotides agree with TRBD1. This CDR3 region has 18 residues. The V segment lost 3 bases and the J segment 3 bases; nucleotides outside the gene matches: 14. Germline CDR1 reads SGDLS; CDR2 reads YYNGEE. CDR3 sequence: CASSASSTGERDTGELFF. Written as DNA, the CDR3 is TGTGCCAGCAGCGCCAGCTCCACAGGGGAGAGGGACACCGGGGAGCTGTTTTTT.

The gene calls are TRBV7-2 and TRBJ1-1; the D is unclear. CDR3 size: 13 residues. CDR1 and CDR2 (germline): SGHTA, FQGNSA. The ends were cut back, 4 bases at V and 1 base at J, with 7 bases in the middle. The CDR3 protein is CASSSLRNTEAFF. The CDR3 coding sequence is TGTGCCAGCAGCTCCCTCAGGAACACTGAAGCTTTCTTT.

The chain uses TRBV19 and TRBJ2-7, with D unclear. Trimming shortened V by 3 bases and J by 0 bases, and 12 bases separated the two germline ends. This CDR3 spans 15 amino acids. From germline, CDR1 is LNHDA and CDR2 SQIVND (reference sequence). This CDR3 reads CASSMVRVGSYEQYF. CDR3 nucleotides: TGTGCCAGTAGTATGGTAAGAGTCGGCTCCTACGAGCAGTACTTC.

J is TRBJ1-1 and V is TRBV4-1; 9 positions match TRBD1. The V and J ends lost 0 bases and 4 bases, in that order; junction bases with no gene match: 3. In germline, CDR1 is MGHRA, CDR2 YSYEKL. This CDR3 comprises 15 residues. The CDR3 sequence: CASSQDGTGTTEAFF. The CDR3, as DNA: TGCGCCAGCAGCCAAGACGGGACAGGGACCACTGAAGCTTTCTTT.

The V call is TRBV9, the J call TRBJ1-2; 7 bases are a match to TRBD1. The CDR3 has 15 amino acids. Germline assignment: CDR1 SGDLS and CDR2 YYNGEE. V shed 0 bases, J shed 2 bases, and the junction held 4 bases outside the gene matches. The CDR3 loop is CASSVEPTGNYGYTF. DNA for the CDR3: TGTGCCAGCAGCGTAGAGCCGACAGGGAACTATGGCTACACCTTC. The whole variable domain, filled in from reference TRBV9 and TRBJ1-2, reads DSGVTQTPKHLITATGQRVTLRCSPRSGDLSVYWYQQSLDQGLQFLIQYYNGEERAKGNILERFSAQQFPDLHSELNLSSLELGDSALYFCASSVEPTGNYGYTFGSGTRLTVV.

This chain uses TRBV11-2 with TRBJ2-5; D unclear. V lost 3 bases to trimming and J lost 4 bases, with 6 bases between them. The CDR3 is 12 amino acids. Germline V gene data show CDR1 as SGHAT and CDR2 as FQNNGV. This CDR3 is CASSFQLETQYF. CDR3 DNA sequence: TGTGCCAGCAGCTTTCAACTAGAGACCCAGTACTTC. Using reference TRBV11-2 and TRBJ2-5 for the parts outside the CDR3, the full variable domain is EAGVAQSPRYKIIEKRQSVAFWCNPISGHATLYWYQQILGQGPKLLIQFQNNGVVDDSQLPKDRFSAERLKGVDSTLKIQPAKLEDSAVYLCASSFQLETQYFGPGTRLLVL.

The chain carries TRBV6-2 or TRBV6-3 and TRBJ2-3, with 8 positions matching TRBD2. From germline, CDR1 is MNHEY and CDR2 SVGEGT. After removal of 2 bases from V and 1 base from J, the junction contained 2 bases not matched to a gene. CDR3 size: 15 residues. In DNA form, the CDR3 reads TGTGCCAGCAGTTACCAGACTAGCGGCACAGATACGCAGTATTTT. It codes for CASSYQTSGTDTQYF.

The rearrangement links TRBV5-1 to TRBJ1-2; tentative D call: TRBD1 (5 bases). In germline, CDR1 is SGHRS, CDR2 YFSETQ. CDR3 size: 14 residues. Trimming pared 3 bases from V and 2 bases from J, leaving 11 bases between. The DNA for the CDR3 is TGCGCCAGCAGCTCGACCTCAGGGAACTATGGCTACACCTTC. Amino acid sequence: CASSSTSGNYGYTF.

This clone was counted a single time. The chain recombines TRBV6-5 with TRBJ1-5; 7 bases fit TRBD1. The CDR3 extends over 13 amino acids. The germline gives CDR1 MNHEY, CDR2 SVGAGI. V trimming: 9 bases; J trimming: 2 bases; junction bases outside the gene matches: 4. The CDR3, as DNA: TGTGCCAGTAAAGACAGGGGCAATCAGCCCCAGCATTTT. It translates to CASKDRGNQPQHF.

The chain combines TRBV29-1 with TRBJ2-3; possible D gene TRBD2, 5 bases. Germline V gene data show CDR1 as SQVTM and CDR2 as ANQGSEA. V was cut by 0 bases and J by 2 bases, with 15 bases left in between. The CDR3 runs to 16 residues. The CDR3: CSVEDQAGLVTDTQYF. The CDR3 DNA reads TGCAGCGTTGAAGATCAGGCGGGCTTGGTCACAGATACGCAGTATTTT.

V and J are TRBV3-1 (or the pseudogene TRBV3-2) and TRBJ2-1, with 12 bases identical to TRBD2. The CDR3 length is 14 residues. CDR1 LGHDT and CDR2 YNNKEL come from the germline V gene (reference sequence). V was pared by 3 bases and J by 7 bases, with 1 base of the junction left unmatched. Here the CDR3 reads CASSQTSGGNEQFF. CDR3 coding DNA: TGTGCCAGCAGCCAGACTAGCGGGGGTAATGAGCAGTTCTTC.

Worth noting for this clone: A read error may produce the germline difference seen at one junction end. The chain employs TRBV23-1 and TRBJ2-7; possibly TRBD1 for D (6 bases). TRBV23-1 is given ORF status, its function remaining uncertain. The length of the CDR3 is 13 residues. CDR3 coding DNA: TGCACCAGCAGTCAATGGGACACCCCATCGCAGTACTTC. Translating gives CTSSQWDTPSQYF.

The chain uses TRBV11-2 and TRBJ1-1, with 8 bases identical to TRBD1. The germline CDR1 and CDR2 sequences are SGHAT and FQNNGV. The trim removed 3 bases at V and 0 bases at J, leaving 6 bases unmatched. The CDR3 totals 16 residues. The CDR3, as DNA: TGTGCCAGCAGCTTTATGACAGGGGACATGAACACTGAAGCTTTCTTT. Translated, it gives CASSFMTGDMNTEAFF. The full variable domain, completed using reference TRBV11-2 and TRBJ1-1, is EAGVAQSPRYKIIEKRQSVAFWCNPISGHATLYWYQQILGQGPKLLIQFQNNGVVDDSQLPKDRFSAERLKGVDSTLKIQPAKLEDSAVYLCASSFMTGDMNTEAFFGQGTRLTVV.

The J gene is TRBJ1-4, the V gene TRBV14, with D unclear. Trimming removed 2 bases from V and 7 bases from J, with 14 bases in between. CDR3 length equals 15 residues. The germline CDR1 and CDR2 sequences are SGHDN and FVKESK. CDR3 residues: CASSQISQWPEKLFF. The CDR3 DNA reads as TGTGCCAGCAGCCAAATCAGTCAGTGGCCTGAAAAACTGTTTTTT.

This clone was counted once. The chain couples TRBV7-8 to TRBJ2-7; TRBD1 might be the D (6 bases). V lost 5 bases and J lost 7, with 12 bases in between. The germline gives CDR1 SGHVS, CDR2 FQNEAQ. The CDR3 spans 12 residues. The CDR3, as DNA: TGTGCCAGCAGCCGACAGGTTGGGGAGCAGTACTTC. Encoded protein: CASSRQVGEQYF.

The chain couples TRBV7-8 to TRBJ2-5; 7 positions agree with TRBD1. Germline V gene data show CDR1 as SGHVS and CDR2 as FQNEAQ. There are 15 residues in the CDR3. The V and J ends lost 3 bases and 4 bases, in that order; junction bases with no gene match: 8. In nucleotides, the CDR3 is TGTGCCAGCAGCTTGGGCCAGGGGGACATAGAGACCCAGTACTTC. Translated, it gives CASSLGQGDIETQYF.

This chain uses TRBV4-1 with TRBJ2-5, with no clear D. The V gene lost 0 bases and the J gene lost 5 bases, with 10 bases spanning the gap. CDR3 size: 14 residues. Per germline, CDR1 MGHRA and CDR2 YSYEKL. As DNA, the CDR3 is TGCGCCAGCAGCCAAGACTCTAGTTGGGAGACCCAGTACTTC. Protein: CASSQDSSWETQYF.

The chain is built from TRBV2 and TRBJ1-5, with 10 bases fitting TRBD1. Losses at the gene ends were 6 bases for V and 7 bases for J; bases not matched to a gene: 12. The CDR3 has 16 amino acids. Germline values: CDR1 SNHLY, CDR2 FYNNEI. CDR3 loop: CASRLGTGAYLQPQHF. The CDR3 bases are TGTGCCAGCAGGCTCGGGACAGGGGCTTACTTACAGCCCCAGCATTTT.

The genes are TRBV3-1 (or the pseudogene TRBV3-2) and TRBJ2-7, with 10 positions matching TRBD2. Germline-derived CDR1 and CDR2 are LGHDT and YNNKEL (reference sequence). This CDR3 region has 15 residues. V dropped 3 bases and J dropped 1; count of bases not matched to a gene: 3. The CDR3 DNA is TGTGCCAGCAGCCAGAGCGGGGGGGCTTCCTACGAGCAGTACTTC. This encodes CASSQSGGASYEQYF.

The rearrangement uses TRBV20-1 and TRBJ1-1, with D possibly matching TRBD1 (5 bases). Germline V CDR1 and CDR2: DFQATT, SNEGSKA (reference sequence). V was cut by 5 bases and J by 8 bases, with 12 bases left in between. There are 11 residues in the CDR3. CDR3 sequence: CSAGGTVEAFF. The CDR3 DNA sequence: TGCAGTGCTGGCGGGACTGTCGAAGCTTTCTTT.

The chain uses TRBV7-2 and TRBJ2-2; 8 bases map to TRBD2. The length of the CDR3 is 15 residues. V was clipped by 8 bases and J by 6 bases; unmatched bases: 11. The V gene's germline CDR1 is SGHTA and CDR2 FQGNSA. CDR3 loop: CASGPIGGEAGELFF. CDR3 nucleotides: TGTGCCAGCGGGCCCATCGGGGGGGAAGCCGGGGAGCTGTTTTTT.

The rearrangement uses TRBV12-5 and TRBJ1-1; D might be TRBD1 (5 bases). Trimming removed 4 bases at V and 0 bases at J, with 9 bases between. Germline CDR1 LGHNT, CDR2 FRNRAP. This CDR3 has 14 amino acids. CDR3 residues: CASGSLTVNTEAFF. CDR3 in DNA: TGTGCTAGTGGTTCCCTGACAGTGAACACTGAAGCTTTCTTT.

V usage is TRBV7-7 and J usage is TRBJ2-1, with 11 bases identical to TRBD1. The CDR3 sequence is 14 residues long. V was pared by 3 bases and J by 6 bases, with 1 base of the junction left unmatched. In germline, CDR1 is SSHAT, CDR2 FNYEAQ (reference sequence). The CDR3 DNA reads TGTGCCAGCAGCTTGGGACAGGGGGGCAATGAGCAGTTCTTC. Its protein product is CASSLGQGGNEQFF.

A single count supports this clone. Here the CDR3 DNA reads TGTGCCACCAGCAGAGAGGCGGGACCTACCGATTATGAGCAGTTCTTC. This codes for CATSREAGPTDYEQFF. The genes are TRBV15 and TRBJ2-1, with D maybe TRBD2 (6 bases). Germline V gene lookup returns CDR1 LNHNV and CDR2 YYDKDF (reference sequence). This CDR3 region has 16 residues. The V end lost 0 bases, the J end lost 8 bases, and 17 bases lay between the germline ends.